The 16 T cell receptor beta chains reported below all come from one sample, sequenced in a study of molecular identifiers for immune sequencing clone quantification. MiXCR, run by TCRdb on the PCR reads, gives a single entry per CDR3 protein. Here the sample spans 85,000 to 95,000 distinct CDR3 sequences, around 20% being singletons. The sequencing input was naive CD8+ T cells from blood, with Jurkat cell RNA spiked in. Subset: FACS-sorted CD8+CD4-CCR7+CD45RA+ naive T cells. These TCRs come from a human donor in good health. Some libraries in this study had Jurkat cell RNA spiked in.

Ten or more counts support this clonotype. The chain is built from TRBV6-6 and TRBJ2-3; no clear D gene. With 2 bases removed from V and 5 bases from J, the gap between germline ends came to 8 bases. This CDR3 is built from 13 residues. Germline V gene data show CDR1 as MNHNY and CDR2 as SVGAGI (reference sequence). This CDR3 is CASSYLLVDTQYF. CDR3 coding DNA: TGTGCCAGCAGTTACCTCCTAGTAGATACGCAGTATTTT.

In its sample, this clonotype was seen many times. V is TRBV7-9 and J is TRBJ2-7; 12 bases are shared with TRBD1. The germline V gene encodes CDR1 SEHNR and CDR2 FQNEAQ (reference sequence). The CDR3 length is 15 residues. V was clipped by 6 bases and J by 6 bases; unmatched bases: 9. DNA for the CDR3: TGTGCCAGCAGAGCACCGGGACAGGGGGCGTCCGAGCAGTACTTC. Protein product: CASRAPGQGASEQYF.

In regard to this clonotype: This may stem from a read error, because a much larger clone lies one nucleotide away. This CDR3 is missing its conserved last phenylalanine or tryptophan, likely due to a read error. This chain links TRBV28 with TRBJ2-7; 7 bases are a match to TRBD1. The CDR3 has 14 amino acids. With 7 bases clipped from V and 6 bases from J, the junction kept 12 bases outside the gene matches. CDR1 is MDHEN, CDR2 SYDVKM, per germline. In nucleotides, the CDR3 is TGTGCCAGCACCATAAGGGGGCGGCCCGGCGAGCAGTACTCC. Amino acids: CASTIRGRPGEQYS.

About this clonotype: A much more abundant neighbour one base away suggests this may be a read error. The CDR3 does not close with the conserved phenylalanine or tryptophan, likely indicating a read error. The V call is TRBV20-1, the J call TRBJ1-4; maybe TRBD1 (6 bases). V was pared by 1 base and J by 0 bases, with 18 bases between. The CDR3 loop spans 18 amino acids. The V gene's germline CDR1 is DFQATT and CDR2 SNEGSKA (reference sequence). The DNA of the CDR3 is TGCAGTGCTAGAGGGGGCGGACAGACTCACCCAACTAATGAAAAACTGTTTCTT. Its translation: CSARGGGQTHPTNEKLFL.

A word on this clonotype: At one boundary the junction diverges from the germline segment, which might be a read error. The chain employs TRBV2 and TRBJ2-5; a possible D gene is TRBD1 (5 bases). This CDR3 contains 14 residues. Germline lookup yields CDR1 SNHLY and CDR2 FYNNEI. The CDR3 protein is CASSDPGHQETQCF. CDR3 DNA sequence: TGTGCCAGCAGTGACCCAGGGCACCAAGAGACCCAGTGCTTC.

This clonotype appeared a few times. This sequence may be a read error, since a much larger clone differs from it by one base. Since the CDR3 does not end with the conserved phenylalanine or tryptophan, this likely comes from a read error. V is TRBV11-2 and J is TRBJ1-1; 8 bases agree with TRBD1. The V segment lost 6 bases and the J segment 3 bases; nucleotides outside the gene matches: 9. The germline V gene encodes CDR1 SGHAT and CDR2 FQNNGV. The CDR3 sequence is 15 residues long. Here the CDR3 reads CASSWRTGPDTEAFL. Here the CDR3 DNA reads TGTGCCAGCAGTTGGAGGACAGGGCCGGACACTGAAGCTTTCCTT.

Ten or more counts support this clonotype. The chain links TRBV4-3 to TRBJ2-7; D might be TRBD2 (6 bases). Per germline, CDR1 LGHNA and CDR2 YSLEER. Deletions cut 0 bases from V and 5 bases from J, with 14 bases between. The CDR3 length is 15 residues. CDR3 coding DNA: TGCGCCAGCAGCCAAGATTCCCAGGGAGGTAACGAGCAGTACTTC. It specifies CASSQDSQGGNEQYF.

J is TRBJ1-1 and V is TRBV21-1. TRBV21-1 is a pseudogene segment. CDR3 length: 13 amino acids. Here the CDR3 reads CASSKGNSPGAFF. DNA for the CDR3: TGTGCCAGCAGCAAAGGGAACAGCCCAGGAGCTTTCTTT.

In the case of this clonotype: This may be a read error: a much more frequent sequence differs by one nucleotide. The chain has TRBV6-6 and TRBJ1-2; D is possibly TRBD1 (6 bases). Germline assignment: CDR1 MNHNY and CDR2 SVGAGI (reference sequence). V lost 0 bases and J 2 bases, leaving 13 bases between the germline ends. This CDR3 spans 16 amino acids. The CDR3: CASSYSSRGANYGYTF. In DNA form, the CDR3 reads TGTGCCAGCAGTTACTCTAGCAGGGGCGCGAACTATGGCTACACCTTC.

This clonotype occurred many times. This chain links TRBV20-1 with TRBJ1-5; TRBD1 aligns across 10 bases. The ends lost 4 bases at V and 6 bases at J; junction bases unmatched: 3. There are 13 residues in the CDR3. Germline CDR1 reads DFQATT; CDR2 reads SNEGSKA (reference sequence). CDR3 DNA: TGCAGTGCTAAAGACAGGGGGCTTCAGCCCCAGCATTTT. As protein: CSAKDRGLQPQHF.

This clonotype was counted many times. As DNA, the CDR3 is TGTGCCAGCAGCTTATTACGGGGGCAACAAGAGACCCAGTACTTC. Translated: CASSLLRGQQETQYF. The chain uses TRBV7-9 and TRBJ2-5; D possibly matches TRBD1 or TRBD2 (6 bases each). CDR3 length equals 15 residues. The V end lost 2 bases, the J end lost 2 bases, and 12 bases lay between the germline ends. Germline CDR1 SEHNR, CDR2 FQNEAQ (reference sequence).

The V call is TRBV9, the J call TRBJ1-2; D might be TRBD1 (5 bases). The length of the CDR3 is 15 residues. Trimming left V 1 base short and J 4 bases short, with 14 bases between. The V gene's germline CDR1 is SGDLS and CDR2 YYNGEE. The CDR3 DNA reads TGTGCCAGCAGCGTATACGAGACAGCAATCTATGGCTACACCTTC. Encoded protein: CASSVYETAIYGYTF.

CDR3 DNA: TGTGCCAGCAGCTTAGAATCAGGTCCCTACGAGCAGTACTTC. This gives the protein CASSLESGPYEQYF. J is TRBJ2-7 and V is TRBV11-2; D not certain. The germline CDR1 and CDR2 sequences are SGHAT and FQNNGV. V dropped 0 bases and J dropped 2 bases, with 8 bases sitting between them. The CDR3 is made up of 14 amino acids.

This clonotype was counted ten times or more. The gene calls are TRBV3-1 and TRBJ2-2; D is unresolved. This CDR3 spans 14 amino acids. V gave up 4 bases and J gave up 2 bases, with 8 bases separating them. In germline, CDR1 is LGHDT, CDR2 YNNKEL (reference sequence). The DNA for the CDR3 is TGTGCCAGCAGCCGTAGACAAAACACCGGGGAGCTGTTTTTT. It encodes CASSRRQNTGELFF. The entire variable domain, with the rest obtained from reference TRBV3-1 and TRBJ2-2, is as follows: DTAVSQTPKYLVTQMGNDKSIKCEQNLGHDTMYWYKQDSKKFLKIMFSYNNKELIINETVPNRFSPKSPDKAHLNLHINSLELGDSAVYFCASSRRQNTGELFFGEGSRLTVL.

This clonotype came up many times. The chain links TRBV4-1 to TRBJ1-1; D perhaps matches TRBD1 (6 bases). The CDR3 length is 14 residues. With 0 bases removed from V and 1 base from J, the gap between germline ends came to 6 bases. CDR1 and CDR2 from the germline V gene are MGHRA and YSYEKL. As DNA, the CDR3 is TGCGCCAGCAGCCAAGAGGGACAGAACACTGAAGCTTTCTTT. Translated: CASSQEGQNTEAFF.

This clonotype was counted many times. The chain joins TRBV30 to TRBJ2-5; 9 bases match TRBD1. This CDR3 is 16 amino acids long. From germline, CDR1 is GTSNPN and CDR2 SVGIG (reference sequence). With V trimmed by 0 bases and J by 5 bases, 10 bases remained unmatched. In DNA form, the CDR3 reads TGTGCCTGGAGTGTAGCGGACAGGGGTGGACGGGAGACCCAGTACTTC. Amino acid sequence: CAWSVADRGGRETQYF.